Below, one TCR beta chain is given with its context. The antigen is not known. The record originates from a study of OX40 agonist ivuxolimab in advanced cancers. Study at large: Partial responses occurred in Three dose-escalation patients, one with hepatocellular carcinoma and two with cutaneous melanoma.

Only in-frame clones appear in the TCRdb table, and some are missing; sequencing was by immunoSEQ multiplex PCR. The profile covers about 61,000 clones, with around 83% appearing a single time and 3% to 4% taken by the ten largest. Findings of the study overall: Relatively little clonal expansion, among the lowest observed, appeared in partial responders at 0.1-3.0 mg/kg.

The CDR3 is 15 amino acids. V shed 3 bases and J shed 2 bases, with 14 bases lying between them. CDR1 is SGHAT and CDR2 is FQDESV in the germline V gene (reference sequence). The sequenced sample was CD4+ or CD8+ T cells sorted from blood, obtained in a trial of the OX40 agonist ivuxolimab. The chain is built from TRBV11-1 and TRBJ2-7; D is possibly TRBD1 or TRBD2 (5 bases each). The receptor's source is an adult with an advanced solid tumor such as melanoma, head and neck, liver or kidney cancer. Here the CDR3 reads CASSLGEMGAYEQYF. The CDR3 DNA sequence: TGTGCCAGCAGCTTGGGTGAGATGGGGGCCTACGAGCAGTACTTC.